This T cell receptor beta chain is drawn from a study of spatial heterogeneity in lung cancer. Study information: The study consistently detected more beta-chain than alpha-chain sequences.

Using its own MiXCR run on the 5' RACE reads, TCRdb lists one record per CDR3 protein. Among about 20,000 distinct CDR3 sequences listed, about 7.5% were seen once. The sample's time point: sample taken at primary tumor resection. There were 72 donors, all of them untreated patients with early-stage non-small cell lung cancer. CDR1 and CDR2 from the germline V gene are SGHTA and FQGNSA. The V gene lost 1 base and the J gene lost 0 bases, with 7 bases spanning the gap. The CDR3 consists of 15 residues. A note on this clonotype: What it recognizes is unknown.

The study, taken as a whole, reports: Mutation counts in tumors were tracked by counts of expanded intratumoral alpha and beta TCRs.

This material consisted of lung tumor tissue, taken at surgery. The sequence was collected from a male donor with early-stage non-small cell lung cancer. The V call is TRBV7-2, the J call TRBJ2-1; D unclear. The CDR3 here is CASSLVGSSYNEQFF. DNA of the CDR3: TGTGCCAGCAGCTTAGTGGGTAGCTCCTACAATGAGCAGTTCTTC. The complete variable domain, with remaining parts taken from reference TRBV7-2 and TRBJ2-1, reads GAGVSQSPSNKVTEKGKDVELRCDPISGHTALYWYRQSLGQGLEFLIYFQGNSAPDKSGLPSDRFSAERTGGSVSTLTIQRTQQEDSAVYLCASSLVGSSYNEQFFGPGTRLTVL.